The source of this TCR beta chain is a study of graft-versus-host responses after intestinal transplantation. Turning to the study itself: All recipients were transplanted with multivisceral, liver-intestinal, or isolated intestinal grafts. Uniformly, recipients were administered anti-thymocyte globulin induction with subsequent tacrolimus and steroids for around three years.

Method: immunoSEQ multiplex PCR; TCRdb's copy keeps in-frame clones and lacks some. This table has fewer than 100,000 clones, 86% appearing once. Comments on this clone: Its antigen remains unknown.

Study conclusions and caveats: The study associated peak circulating GvH clone levels with early post-transplant HvG declines. Allograft graft-versus-host to host-versus-graft clonal ratios ran high in patients with graft-donor T cell macrochimerism.

V was clipped by 9 bases and J by 3 bases, with 9 bases between them. Germline V gene lookup returns CDR1 MNHEY and CDR2 SVGAGI. The CDR3 has 12 amino acids. The V gene is TRBV6-5, the J gene TRBJ2-1, with D perhaps TRBD1 (6 bases). This specimen was PBMCs, taken 255 days after intestinal transplant. This TCR was sampled from a human patient who received an intestinal transplant, so some T cells may come from the graft donor. CDR3 sequence: CASGTLYNEQFF. In nucleotides, the CDR3 is TGTGCCAGTGGGACACTCTACAATGAGCAGTTCTTC.